This entry concerns a single T cell receptor (beta chain). Its antigen is still unknown. This sample is part of a study of cytomegalovirus exposure and HLA in healthy donors. Both 60 Vbeta primers and 13 Jbeta primers went into the PCR. The authors' processing: In a later analysis, of 80 million to 90 million unique beta chains, about 12 million appeared in at least two donors. Assay used: immunoSEQ multiplex PCR; TCRdb lists only in-frame clones, some missing. V, J and clone size derive from that table, while D and trimming were established from the DNA sequence. The data show 150,000 to 170,000 clones, with under 80% seen just once and 2.1% held by the top ten. Healthy bone marrow donors supplied every sample. Study outcomes and limitations: At a 0.05 false discovery rate, a later analysis found around 17,000 TCR beta sequences to be associated with HLA alleles. In a later analysis, common viral pathogens appeared linked to several of the most significant clusters.

Germline V CDR1 and CDR2: LNHDA, SQIVND (reference sequence). The CDR3 is made up of 14 amino acids. The trim removed 8 bases at V and 5 bases at J, leaving 6 bases unmatched. Sequencing was carried out using PBMCs. This receptor was obtained from a man aged 25 to 40 in good health and CMV-seronegative. This chain connects TRBV19 to TRBJ1-1, with 12 bases fitting TRBD1. The chain's CDR3 is CASRDRGHGTEAFF. The CDR3 region has the DNA TGTGCCAGTCGGGACAGGGGGCATGGTACTGAAGCTTTCTTT.